The present entry profiles one T cell receptor beta chain with its context. The data were taken from a study of blood T cell repertoires in COVID-19. Study summary: The study drew acute and convalescent COVID-19 samples from the United States, Italy and Spain. PBMCs, B-cell-depleted T cells, or T cells were the source of the cDNA or gDNA that made up the material.

Losses at the gene ends were 6 bases for V and 4 bases for J; bases not matched to a gene: 6. Germline V gene lookup returns CDR1 MNHEY and CDR2 SMNVEV (reference sequence). CDR3 length: 14 amino acids. How the authors handled the data: Amplification from reference gene primers served as the basis for estimated nucleated cell counts. Clones were read by immunoSEQ multiplex PCR, and TCRdb kept only the in-frame ones, dropping some. That table furnishes V, J and clone size, whereas the DNA furnished D and trimming. Of about 350,000 clones listed, 85% to 90% are singletons. Exposed volunteers were people who met a COVID-19 case within 2 weeks before study entry.

The TCR sequence derives from a woman in her thirties who had been exposed to COVID-19. The V and J genes are TRBV27 and TRBJ1-5; 7 bases are shared with TRBD1. Sample: PBMCs or T cells enriched from blood (not recorded which). In DNA, the CDR3 is TGTGCCAGCAGCGATCAGGGGGATAATCAGCCCCAGCATTTT. It encodes CASSDQGDNQPQHF.